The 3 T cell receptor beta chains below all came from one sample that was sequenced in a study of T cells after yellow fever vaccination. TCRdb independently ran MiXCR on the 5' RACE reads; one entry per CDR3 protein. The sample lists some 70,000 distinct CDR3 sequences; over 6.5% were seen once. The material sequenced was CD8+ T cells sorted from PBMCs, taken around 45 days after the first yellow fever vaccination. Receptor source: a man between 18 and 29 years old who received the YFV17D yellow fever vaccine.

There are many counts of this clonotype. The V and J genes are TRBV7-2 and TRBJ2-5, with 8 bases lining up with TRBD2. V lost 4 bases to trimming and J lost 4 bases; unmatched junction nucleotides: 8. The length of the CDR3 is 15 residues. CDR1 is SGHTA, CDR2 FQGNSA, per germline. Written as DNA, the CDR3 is TGTGCCAGCAGCTCCTTCGGGGGGGCCCTAGAGACCCAGTACTTC. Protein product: CASSSFGGALETQYF. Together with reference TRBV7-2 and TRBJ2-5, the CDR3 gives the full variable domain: GAGVSQSPSNKVTEKGKDVELRCDPISGHTALYWYRQSLGQGLEFLIYFQGNSAPDKSGLPSDRFSAERTGGSVSTLTIQRTQQEDSAVYLCASSSFGGALETQYFGPGTRLLVL.

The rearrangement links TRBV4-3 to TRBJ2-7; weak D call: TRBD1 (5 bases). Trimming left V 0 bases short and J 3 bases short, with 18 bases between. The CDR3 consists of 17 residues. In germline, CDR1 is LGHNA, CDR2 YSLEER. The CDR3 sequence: CASSQDWAGQGDYEQYF. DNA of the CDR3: TGCGCCAGCAGCCAAGATTGGGCAGGGCAAGGGGACTACGAGCAGTACTTC.

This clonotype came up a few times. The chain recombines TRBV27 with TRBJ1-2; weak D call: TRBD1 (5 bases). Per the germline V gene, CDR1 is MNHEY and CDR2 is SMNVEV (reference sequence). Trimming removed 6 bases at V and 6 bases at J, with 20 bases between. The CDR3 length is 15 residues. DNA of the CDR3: TGTGCCAGCAGGTTGATCGGGCAGGGTCTCGATGGCTACACCTTC. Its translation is CASRLIGQGLDGYTF.